The clone carrying this T cell receptor beta chain was observed at least ten times. Its specificity is unknown. With 6 bases clipped from V and 3 bases from J, the junction kept 0 bases outside the gene matches. Germline V lookup: CDR1 SGHVS, CDR2 FQNEAQ. The CDR3 is 13 residues long. Authors of the study amplified TCR beta CDR3 regions from RNA transcripts. A first-round RT-PCR of the TCR CDR3 used the HTBI primer set. Using its own MiXCR run on the multiplex PCR reads, TCRdb lists one record per CDR3 protein. The data hold a few hundred thousand distinct CDR3 sequences, with about 43% observed a single time. The data derive from a study of T cells in Graves' hyperthyroidism and ophthalmopathy. Points from the study as a whole: Within blood appeared most thyroid clonotypes that had expanded above 0.001.

The receptor was isolated from a woman under 30 with Graves' hyperthyroidism. Sequencing was performed on peripheral blood or thyroid tissue (not recorded which). J is TRBJ2-5 and V is TRBV7-8; 11 bases fit TRBD2. The CDR3 coding sequence is TGTGCCAGCAGACTAGCGGGAGAAGAGACCCAGTACTTC. Amino acid sequence: CASRLAGEETQYF.